This T cell receptor (beta chain) was captured in a study of blood T cell repertoires in COVID-19. About the study: The samples span acute and convalescent COVID-19 from the United States, Italy and Spain. Nucleic acid was either cDNA or gDNA, and it came from T cells, B-cell-depleted T cells, or PBMCs.

Original processing notes: Nucleated cell counts were estimated from reference gene primer amplification. Clones were sequenced by immunoSEQ multiplex PCR, and TCRdb holds only the in-frame ones, with some missing. D and trimming come from the DNA, and the V and J calls and clone size come from that table. The table includes over 600,000 clones, 85% to 90% detected once. The J segment lost 0 bases and the V segment lost 8 bases, leaving 12 bases of the junction unmatched. The CDR3 totals 15 residues. Germline assignment: CDR1 GTSNPN and CDR2 SVGIG (reference sequence). Sequenced sample: peripheral blood. The receptor's source is a woman aged 18-30 years with acute or convalescent COVID-19. The chain uses TRBV30 and TRBJ1-2; 7 bases map to TRBD1. The DNA for the CDR3 is TGTGCCGGGGGTCCGGGACAGACACCTAACTATGGCTACACCTTC. Translation gives CAGGPGQTPNYGYTF. The full variable domain, completed using reference TRBV30 and TRBJ1-2, is SQTIHQWPATLVQPVGSPLSLECTVEGTSNPNLYWYRQAAGRGLQLLFYSVGIGQISSEVPQNLSASRPQDRQFILSSKKLLLSDSGFYLCAGGPGQTPNYGYTFGSGTRLTVV.